The 2 T cell receptor beta chains reported below all come from one sample, sequenced in a study of CD8+ T cells in alopecia areata. Sequencing used cDNA as its template, made by extracting RNA and reverse transcribing it. Profiling relied on immunoSEQ multiplex PCR, and the TCRdb table lists in-frame clones only, not all of them. The sample lists 140,000 to 150,000 clones, 80% to 90% seen once, with roughly 16% in the top ten. The source material was CD8+ T cells sorted from blood, sampled at week 0. The origin of the receptors is a human donor with alopecia areata.

V and J are TRBV9 and TRBJ2-1; TRBD2 matches at 8 bases. This CDR3 is built from 15 residues. The ends lost 2 bases at V and 10 bases at J; junction bases unmatched: 11. CDR1 is SGDLS and CDR2 is YYNGEE in the germline V gene. CDR3 in amino acids: CASSVSGGGSPEQFF. The CDR3 DNA is TGTGCCAGCAGCGTTTCAGGCGGGGGGTCTCCAGAGCAGTTCTTC.

The chain joins TRBV7-2 to TRBJ2-2, with unresolved D. The CDR3 totals 12 residues. Germline V gene data show CDR1 as SGHTA and CDR2 as FQGNSA. Trimming cost V 4 bases and J 6 bases, with 6 bases left between them. The CDR3 loop reads CASSSKSGELFF. In DNA, the CDR3 is TGTGCCAGCAGCTCCAAGTCCGGGGAGCTGTTTTTT.